The 17 T cell receptor beta chains given below trace back to one sample, sequenced in a study of CD4 T cells in relation to SARS-CoV-2 and coronaviruses. CD4+ T cells from unexposed donors were obtained before the COVID-19 pandemic (2011-2018). CD4+ T cells were isolated from the cells after about nine days of culture. Measured with immunoSEQ multiplex PCR; TCRdb has only the in-frame clones, and not every one. Of 9,500 to 12,000 clones listed, roughly 77% are singletons. No antigen has been identified for these receptors. Specimen: CD4+ T cells from PBMCs, cultured in vitro. The source of these receptors is a human donor in good health.

V and J are TRBV28 and TRBJ1-1; 7 bases agree with TRBD1. The CDR3 is 13 amino acids. Germline loops: CDR1 MDHEN, CDR2 SYDVKM. The V and J ends lost 5 bases and 5 bases, in that order; junction bases with no gene match: 5. CDR3 sequence reads: CASSTGVGTEAFF. DNA of the CDR3: TGTGCCAGCAGTACAGGGGTAGGAACTGAAGCTTTCTTT.

The table lists this clone with a few counts. The V gene is TRBV25-1, the J gene TRBJ2-3; D is perhaps TRBD1 (6 bases). The CDR3 contains 13 residues. Germline V gene lookup returns CDR1 MGHDK and CDR2 SYGVNS. Trimming stripped 7 bases from V and 4 bases from J, with 12 bases between. This CDR3 is CASTRRGSDTQYF. In DNA form, the CDR3 reads TGTGCCAGCACCCGAAGGGGGTCAGATACGCAGTATTTT.

This sequence joins TRBV9 and TRBJ1-2; D remains ambiguous. Trimming cost V 4 bases and J 8 bases, with 18 bases left between them. This CDR3 contains 14 residues. Germline V gene data show CDR1 as SGDLS and CDR2 as YYNGEE. The CDR3 region has the DNA TGTGCCAGCAGCCCACGTCCGGGCGCGAGCGGCTACACCTTC. It is translated as CASSPRPGASGYTF. Full variable domain (missing parts from reference TRBV9 and TRBJ1-2): DSGVTQTPKHLITATGQRVTLRCSPRSGDLSVYWYQQSLDQGLQFLIQYYNGEERAKGNILERFSAQQFPDLHSELNLSSLELGDSALYFCASSPRPGASGYTFGSGTRLTVV.

The chain uses TRBV6-2 or TRBV6-3 and TRBJ1-5; 8 nucleotides align to TRBD1. Germline assignment: CDR1 MNHEY and CDR2 SVGEGT. This CDR3 spans 16 amino acids. The ends lost 5 bases at V and 5 bases at J; junction bases unmatched: 11. Here the CDR3 reads CASSTRQGTIDQPQHF. In nucleotides, the CDR3 is TGTGCCAGCAGTACAAGACAGGGGACTATCGATCAGCCCCAGCATTTT.

The CDR3 bases are TGTGCCATCAGTGCCGGGGAGTCTGAAGCTTTCTTT. Residues: CAISAGESEAFF. The chain carries TRBV10-3 and TRBJ1-1; D call uncertain. Trimming removed 4 bases at V and 6 bases at J, with 9 bases between. Per germline, CDR1 ENHRY and CDR2 SYGVKD. This CDR3 comprises 12 residues.

This clone was detected a few times. V and J are TRBV2 and TRBJ1-4; D unclear. This CDR3 has 13 amino acids. Germline V gene sequence: CDR1 SNHLY, CDR2 FYNNEI. V lost 7 bases, J lost 5 bases, and 11 bases lay in between. The CDR3: CASKRGPNEKLFF. The DNA of the CDR3 is TGTGCCAGCAAGCGGGGTCCCAATGAAAAACTGTTTTTT.

This chain links TRBV28 with TRBJ1-5, with 7 bases aligning to TRBD1. This CDR3 has 14 amino acids. Germline trimming cut 5 bases from V and 6 bases from J; bases unmatched to any gene: 7. Germline V gene sequence: CDR1 MDHEN, CDR2 SYDVKM. CDR3 in DNA: TGTGCCAGCAGTCCCCTGACAGGGACTCAGCCCCAGCATTTT. Its protein product is CASSPLTGTQPQHF. Complete variable domain (other parts from reference TRBV28 and TRBJ1-5): DVKVTQSSRYLVKRTGEKVFLECVQDMDHENMFWYRQDPGLGLRLIYFSYDVKMKEKGDIPEGYSVSREKKERFSLILESASTNQTSMYLCASSPLTGTQPQHFGDGTRLSIL.

J is TRBJ2-5 and V is TRBV7-9; D ambiguous. V lost 2 bases and J 4 bases, leaving 2 bases between the germline ends. The germline gives CDR1 SEHNR, CDR2 FQNEAQ (reference sequence). The CDR3 runs to 11 residues. This CDR3 reads CASSLIETQYF. CDR3 sequence (DNA): TGTGCCAGCAGCTTAATAGAGACCCAGTACTTC.

This clone was counted once. The chain employs TRBV7-2 and TRBJ2-6, with D perhaps TRBD1 (6 bases). Per the germline V gene, CDR1 is SGHTA and CDR2 is FQGNSA. The CDR3 contains 16 residues. The germline V and J ends were trimmed by 5 bases and 2 bases, with 13 bases remaining between them. The CDR3 spells CASSPLRTAGANVLTF. As DNA, the CDR3 is TGTGCCAGCAGCCCCCTCCGGACAGCTGGGGCCAACGTCCTGACTTTC.

This clone was counted only a few times. V gene TRBV2 combines with J gene TRBJ2-1, with D perhaps matching TRBD1 (6 bases). CDR3 length: 13 amino acids. Trimming stripped 7 bases from V and 3 bases from J, with 10 bases between. Germline loops: CDR1 SNHLY, CDR2 FYNNEI. DNA of the CDR3: TGTGCCAGCAACATAGGGGGCTACAATGAGCAGTTCTTC. It is translated as CASNIGGYNEQFF.

This chain joins TRBV7-9 and TRBJ2-7; perhaps TRBD1 as D (5 bases). Trimming shortened V by 3 bases and J by 3 bases, and 12 bases separated the two germline ends. Germline assignment: CDR1 SEHNR and CDR2 FQNEAQ (reference sequence). The CDR3 is made up of 14 amino acids. In DNA form, the CDR3 reads TGTGCCAGCAGCTTGCTCGGCAGGGACTACGAGCAGTACTTC. Its translation is CASSLLGRDYEQYF.

The chain couples TRBV5-6 to TRBJ2-2, with a weak D call TRBD1 (5 bases). The CDR3 is made up of 17 amino acids. The V end lost 2 bases, the J end lost 3 bases, and 17 bases lay between the germline ends. Per germline, CDR1 SGHDT and CDR2 YYEEEE. The CDR3 bases are TGTGCCAGCAGCTTCAGGGCCGTCACACGGGACACCGGGGAGCTGTTTTTT. This sequence encodes CASSFRAVTRDTGELFF.

The chain couples TRBV2 to TRBJ1-1, with D hard to call. This CDR3 spans 15 amino acids. Trimming cost V 2 bases and J 0 bases, with 10 bases left between them. In germline, CDR1 is SNHLY, CDR2 FYNNEI. For the CDR3, the DNA is TGTGCCAGCAGTGAACGCAGAACAGTGAACACTGAAGCTTTCTTT. Its translation: CASSERRTVNTEAFF.

This CDR3 is CASSQVSQGVNEQFF. CDR3 sequence (DNA): TGCGCCAGCAGCCAAGTCTCGCAGGGGGTCAATGAGCAGTTCTTC. The chain couples TRBV4-1 to TRBJ2-1; 7 positions agree with TRBD1. Looked up from germline, CDR1 is MGHRA and CDR2 is YSYEKL. The J segment lost 6 bases and the V segment lost 1 base, leaving 6 bases of the junction unmatched. The CDR3 is 15 residues long.

The V gene is TRBV6-5, the J gene TRBJ2-7; 10 positions match TRBD2. The V segment lost 6 bases and the J segment 5 bases; nucleotides outside the gene matches: 10. The CDR3 is 15 amino acids. Germline-derived CDR1 and CDR2 are MNHEY and SVGAGI. The CDR3 region is CASSQQSSGSNEQYF. The CDR3 DNA reads TGTGCCAGCAGCCAACAGTCTAGCGGGAGTAACGAGCAGTACTTC.

The V gene is TRBV12-3 or TRBV12-4, the J gene TRBJ2-1; D is undetermined. V was shortened by 8 bases and J by 10 bases, with 15 bases between the two germline ends. This CDR3 has 12 amino acids. This CDR3 reads CASCRLAREQFF. The CDR3 DNA reads TGTGCCAGCTGCCGGTTGGCTCGGGAGCAGTTCTTC.

This clone was recorded once. The CDR3: CASSQGPLVAQRDTQYF. CDR3 in DNA: TGCGCCAGCAGCCAAGGGCCCCTGGTTGCACAGAGAGATACGCAGTATTTT. The chain has TRBV4-1 and TRBJ2-3, with D hard to call. V gave up 1 base and J gave up 5 bases, with 19 bases separating them. Per the germline V gene, CDR1 is MGHRA and CDR2 is YSYEKL. The CDR3 consists of 17 residues.